This TCR beta chain was observed in a study of tissue-resident memory T cells in lung cancer (dated by TCRdb to between 2018 and 2021). General notes on the study: Paired tumor TRM and tumor non-TRM populations from 10 lung cancer patients were compared using TCR beta-chain sequencing.

A word on this clonotype: Its antigen specificity is not known. At one of its ends the junction is not consistent with the germline gene, which may arise from a read error.

CD8+ T cells were sorted by CD103 expression on a BD FACSAria-II directly into ice-cold TRIzol LS reagent. Lung tumor tissue was collected fresh at the time of surgical resection. Fresh cells were subjected to Fc receptor blocking and were subsequently stained for CD45, CD4, CD3, CD8A and CD103, and DAPI was used for live/dead discrimination. Total RNA was purified from sorted CD103+ and CD103- CD8+ T cells using a miRNeasy kit. Tumor-infiltrating CD8+ cytotoxic T cells were sorted according to CD103 expression so that tissue-resident memory (TRM) cells were separated from non-TRM cells. Donors were patients with treatment-naive lung cancer. Patients with respiratory malignancies who were newly diagnosed and untreated were recruited prospectively after referral. Instrument on record: Illumina MiSeq. Unique molecular identifiers were incorporated into the TCR sequencing libraries, and TruSeq single indexes were used for indexing. The authors processed their data as follows. TCR reads were mapped and error-corrected with MIGEC v1.2.7 and were then analyzed with VDJtools v1.1.7, with default settings applied for both tools. Repertoire diversity was quantified with Shannon-Wiener and inverse Simpson indices computed in VDJtools. A TCRbeta clonotype was considered expanded if the clonotype met a frequency threshold of at least three. Statistical comparisons of TCR diversity between tumor TRM and non-TRM populations used Wilcoxon rank-sum tests across under twelve patients. In-frame beta chains were kept once TCRdb had trimmed the public reads at Q25 with fastp and called clones with MiXCR. Entries that share a CDR3 protein sequence are merged under the most common genes and DNA. The V and J calls follow TCRdb's processing rather than the paper's. The sample includes hundreds of distinct CDR3 sequences, with about 19% observed a single time. Of the sample, around 68% falls within the top ten clones.

Beyond this particular receptor, the publication reports: Expanded clonotypes accounted for 73% of tumor TRM repertoires on average, versus just over 50% of tumor non-TRM repertoires. Per patient, the most expanded clonotype made up an average of roughly 20% of sequenced TRM cells, which suggests that a single tumor antigen-specific clone had expanded. A significantly more restricted TCR repertoire was observed in tumor TRM cells than in tumor non-TRM cells, as reflected by lower Shannon-Wiener and inverse Simpson diversity.

The cysteine opens and the phenylalanine closes a CDR3 of 17 amino acids. This entry keeps only the CDR3 DNA: 51 bases, framed from base 1. CDR1 SEHNR and CDR2 FQNEAQ were looked up in the germline V gene (reference sequence). The sample comprised CD103+ CD8+ T cells from lung tumor tissue. The cell subset or site label of this sample denotes: tissue-resident memory (TRM) CD8+ CTLs. The chain is assembled from TRBV7-9 and TRBJ2-1; the D gene is perhaps TRBD1 or TRBD2, each of them matching over 5 bases. The TCR comes from a human donor with treatment-naive lung cancer (subtype not recorded). At the DNA level, the sequence is TGTGCCAGCAGCTTAGTGGGGCTAGGGAGCTCCTACAAGGAGCAGTTCTTC. Its protein reads: CASSLVGLGSSYKEQFF.